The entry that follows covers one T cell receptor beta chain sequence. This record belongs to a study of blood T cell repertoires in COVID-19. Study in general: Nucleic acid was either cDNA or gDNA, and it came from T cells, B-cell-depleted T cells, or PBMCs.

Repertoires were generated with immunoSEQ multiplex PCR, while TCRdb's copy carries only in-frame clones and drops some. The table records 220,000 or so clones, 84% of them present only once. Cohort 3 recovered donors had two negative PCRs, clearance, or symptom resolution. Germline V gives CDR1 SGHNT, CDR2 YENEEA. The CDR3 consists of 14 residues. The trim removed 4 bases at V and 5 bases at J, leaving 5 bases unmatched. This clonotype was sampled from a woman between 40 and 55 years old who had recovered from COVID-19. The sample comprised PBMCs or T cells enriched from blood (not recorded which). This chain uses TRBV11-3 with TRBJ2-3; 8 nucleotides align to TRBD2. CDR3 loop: CASSSGTRKDTQYF. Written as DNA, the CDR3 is TGTGCCAGCAGCTCCGGGACTAGGAAAGATACGCAGTATTTT.